This T cell receptor (beta chain) was documented in a study of blood T cells in healthy people across ages. There are 14 residues in the CDR3. Trimming pared 7 bases from V and 5 bases from J, leaving 15 bases between. The V gene's germline CDR1 is SGHAT and CDR2 FQDESV (reference sequence). PCR was performed a second time for roughly 7 to 11 cycles using a sample-barcoded 5' primer and a J-beta primer mix. MiXCR was run by TCRdb on the 5' RACE reads, yielding one entry per CDR3 protein. The repertoire holds about 940,000 distinct CDR3 sequences, with 48% as singletons. This sequence originates from a man younger than 40 in good health. Sequences were obtained from blood. This chain connects TRBV11-1 to TRBJ2-4, with D possibly matching TRBD1 (6 bases). The CDR3, as DNA: TGTGCCAGCACCATCGACAGGTTCGAAAACATTCAGTACTTC. This translates into CASTIDRFENIQYF. Using reference TRBV11-1 and TRBJ2-4 for the parts outside the CDR3, the full variable domain is EAEVAQSPRYKITEKSQAVAFWCDPISGHATLYWYRQILGQGPELLVQFQDESVVDDSQLPKDRFSAERLKGVDSTLKIQPAELGDSAMYLCASTIDRFENIQYFGAGTRLSVL.